This T cell receptor beta chain was retrieved from a study of T cells in Graves' hyperthyroidism and ophthalmopathy (dated by TCRdb to 2018 to 2020). For the wider study: Peripheral blood was collected at initial diagnosis, before any treatment. To identify TCR V-J signatures that set the groups apart, the researchers used a discovery cohort of about a hundred patients, made up of some 41 with Graves' ophthalmopathy and some 58 with stable Graves' hyperthyroidism. Prospective prediction of ophthalmopathy was tested in an independent validation cohort of 18 to 20 hyperthyroidism patients and 15 to 17 patients who later progressed to ophthalmopathy. For training and testing, the approximately 97 patients in the discovery cohort were randomly divided in a 7:3 ratio. The study also compared thyroid tissue and blood T-cell repertoires from about six Graves' hyperthyroidism patients. After sampling, hyperthyroidism patients received methimazole starting at 30 mg daily, and ophthalmopathy patients received high-dose intravenous methylprednisolone. TCR Vbeta CDR3 sequencing of approximately 140 peripheral blood samples (43 ophthalmopathy, over 70 hyperthyroidism and some 17 progressor patients) is reported in the paper. Results the study describes overall, beyond this receptor: Most expanded thyroid clonotypes (frequency above 0.001) were also found in blood, which suggests that blood repertoires may mirror thyroid immune responses. Ophthalmopathy was separated from stable hyperthyroidism by a 13 V-J signature model, with about 88% sensitivity and 81% to 82% specificity obtained in cross-validation and 80%/75% obtained in testing. Sample size was not statistically predetermined, and blinding of investigators to group allocation was not performed. In validation, the model predicted progression to ophthalmopathy with over 60% sensitivity and roughly 75% specificity, a median of 6.5 months before onset.

Stable Graves' hyperthyroidism was defined as no progression to ophthalmopathy during 18 months of follow-up. The hyperthyroidism patients were between 18 and 65 years old and newly diagnosed, with a disease duration of less than 2 months. Any patient with an uncontrolled infection, another autoimmune disease, pregnancy or lactation was excluded. Diagnoses relied on clinical symptoms, serum thyroxine and TRAb, thyroid ultrasound and orbital computed tomography. Ficoll-Paque density gradient centrifugation was used to isolate PBMCs from 9.5 to 10 ml of fresh peripheral blood. Total RNA was extracted using Trizol reagent, and RNA quality was assessed on an Agilent 2100 Bioanalyzer. With regard to this clonotype: Its antigen remains unidentified. No much larger clonotype is one base removed from it; base qualities were not supplied.

The TCR beta CDR3 regions were amplified from the RNA transcripts. The first round of RT-PCR for the TCR CDR3 was performed with the HTBI primer set and the Qiagen OneStep RT-PCR kit. Libraries were constructed in a second round of multiplex PCR, after which size selection and purification were carried out. Paired-end sequencing of the libraries was performed with 100 bp reads on an Illumina HiSeq2000. Processing in the source paper ran as follows. SOAPnuke was used to process the raw data, with reads discarded if the reads contained adapters or uncalled bases, had a mean Phred below 15, or lacked an exact constant-primer or identifier match. COPE v1.2.5 was used to merge the high-quality paired reads, and each unique nucleotide sequence was defined as a clonotype. Clonotypes were aligned to IMGT TRBV, TRBD and TRBJ reference segments using MiTCR v1.1. The analysis included only V-J combinations with a frequency above 0.0001, which together covered more than 98% of the repertoires. The TCS score was defined as F50 (clonal expansion) divided by E x V (chaos), with BLOSUM62-based TCRdist calculated between CDR3 peptides within each V-J. Welch's t-statistics and random forest reduced around 550 V-J features to roughly 13, which were used in a naive Bayes classifier (R e1071). TCRdb passed the public sequencing reads through fastp at Q25 and MiXCR, retaining productive beta sequences. Every entry covers one CDR3 protein and lists the most common genes and DNA from its rows. The V and J calls were not made by the authors but by TCRdb's processing. A total of over 650,000 distinct CDR3 sequences appear in this sample, 16% of them only once. Approximately 8.4% of the sample lies in the top ten.

The cysteine opens and the phenylalanine closes a CDR3 of 14 amino acids. Of the read, only the CDR3 DNA is kept; its 42 bases are in frame from base 1. V lost 8 bases and J lost 2 bases; the stretch between them is 15 bases long. The germline V gene encodes CDR1 LNHDA and CDR2 SQIVND (reference sequence). The clonotype comes from a man between 18 and 35 years old with Graves' hyperthyroidism. The specimen was blood. The receptor chain draws on TRBV19 and TRBJ2-5, with no reliable assignment of the D segment. The DNA is as follows: TGTGCCAGTGAGATGGTTTGGGGACAAGAGACCCAGTACTTC. Translated, it gives CASEMVWGQETQYF.